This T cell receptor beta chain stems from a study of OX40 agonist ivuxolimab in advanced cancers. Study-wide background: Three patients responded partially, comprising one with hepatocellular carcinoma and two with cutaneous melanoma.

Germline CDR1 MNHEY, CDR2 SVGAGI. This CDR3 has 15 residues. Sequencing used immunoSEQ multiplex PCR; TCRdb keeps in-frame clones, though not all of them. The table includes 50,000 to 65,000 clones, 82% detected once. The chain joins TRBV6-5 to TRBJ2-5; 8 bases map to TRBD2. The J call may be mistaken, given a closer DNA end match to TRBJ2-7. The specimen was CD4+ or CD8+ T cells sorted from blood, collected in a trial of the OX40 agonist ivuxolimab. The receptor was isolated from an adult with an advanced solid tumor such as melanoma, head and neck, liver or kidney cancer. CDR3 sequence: CASSRKSGSSYEQYF. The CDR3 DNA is TGTGCCAGCAGCCGAAAGAGCGGGAGCTCCTACGAGCAGTACTTC.